A selection of T cell receptor beta chains follows, all from one sample in a study of T cell changes during pregnancy in multiple sclerosis. Method: immunoSEQ multiplex PCR; TCRdb's copy keeps in-frame clones and lacks some. The table has some 70,000 clones, roughly nine tenths seen once; the top ten hold approximately 3.4%. The sequencing here drew on peripheral blood, taken before pregnancy. All receptors derive from a female donor with multiple sclerosis, enrolled in a pregnancy study. Both conserved end residues are part of each CDR3. D genes are given only for firm matches.

TRBV6-5,TRBD2,TRBJ2-7,CASSYLTTSGSYEQYF
TRBV5-6,TRBD1,TRBJ2-1,CASSLFWTGGPHNEQFF
TRBV6-5,-,TRBJ1-2,CASSYSRQGDYYGYTF
TRBV7-9,-,TRBJ1-1,CASSQDSQGFYTEAFF
TRBV19,TRBD1,TRBJ2-1,CASSLRSGTDYNEQFF
TRBV28,TRBD2,TRBJ2-5,CASSSLAGGQETQYF
TRBV6-1,-,TRBJ2-7,CASSVGTLAGNNEQYF
TRBV9,TRBD2,TRBJ2-5,CASSVATGGGIQYF
TRBV2,TRBD1,TRBJ2-2,CASSEWDSETGELFF
TRBV29-1,-,TRBJ2-2,CSVVSANTGELFF
TRBV6-5,TRBD1,TRBJ1-2,CASSYRGQGIYGYTF
TRBV5-4,-,TRBJ2-7,CASSLGRGTTYEQYF
TRBV10-1,TRBD2,TRBJ2-1,CASSESTSGNNEQFF